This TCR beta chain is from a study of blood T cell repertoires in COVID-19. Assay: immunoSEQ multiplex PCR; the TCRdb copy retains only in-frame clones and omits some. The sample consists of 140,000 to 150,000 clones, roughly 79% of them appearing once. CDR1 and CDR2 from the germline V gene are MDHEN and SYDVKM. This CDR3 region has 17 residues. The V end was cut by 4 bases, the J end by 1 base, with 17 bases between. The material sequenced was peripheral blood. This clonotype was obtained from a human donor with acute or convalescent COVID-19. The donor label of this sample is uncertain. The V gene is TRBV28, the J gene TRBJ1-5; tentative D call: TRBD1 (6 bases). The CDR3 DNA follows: TGTGCCAGCAGTTCAATCCTACTAGGGGGAAGCAATCAGCCCCAGCATTTT. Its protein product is CASSSILLGGSNQPQHF.